This T cell receptor beta chain came from a study of blood T cell repertoires in COVID-19 (dated by TCRdb to the early 2020s). With respect to the entire study: Samples covering the acute and convalescent phases of COVID-19 were provided by collaborators in the United States, Italy and Spain. The prospective study material was composed of cDNA or gDNA derived from T cells, B-cell-depleted T cells, or PBMCs. Subjects who had been exposed to COVID-19, were actively infected with it, or had recovered from it provided the deeply sampled blood TCRbeta repertoires that made up the dataset. A freely available public database, intended as a resource for researchers studying the immune response to SARS-CoV-2, is where the repertoires were released. The samples were drawn from two sources: the first 160 participants of the ongoing ImmuneRACE study, and 1,000 to 1,500 subjects contributed by 6 global collaborators. Nearly every sample came with metadata listing a de-identified subject ID, COVID-19 status, age in years and sex. Where available, HLA class I and class II types were taken from metadata supplied by the sample provider and were not determined by assay-based typing. Findings and caveats that apply to the study as a whole: The amount of clinical and demographic metadata varied by source and participant and was provided uncurated.

The immunoSEQ Assay, a bias-controlled multiplex PCR, was used to amplify TCRbeta CDR3 regions from genomic DNA. The published analysis was carried out like this. Nucleated cell counts per sample were estimated from amplification of reference gene primers within the assay. To quantify the absolute abundance of each unique TCRbeta CDR3 rearrangement, sequence reads were collapsed and filtered. Productive Simpson clonality was computed per sample as the square root of Simpson's diversity index over productive rearrangements. Held by TCRdb, this immuneACCESS table contains in-frame sequences only and omits some clones. Under half of the omission traces to an unresolved V gene where checked; the cause of the rest is unknown. The V and J calls and clone size come from that table; D and trimming were worked out from the DNA. The sample yields 320,000 or so clones; approximately 88% were counted once. The top ten clonotypes cover around 4.8% of the sample.

Participants in the prospective study were aged about 18 to 90 years, lived in under 30 United States geographic areas, and enrolled through a virtual design. To assign participants to cohorts, the prospective study relied on clinical history that participants themselves reported in a screening survey and a study questionnaire. For ImmuneRACE Cohort 3, a participant was defined as recovered based on two consecutive negative NP/OP PCR tests, clearance by a healthcare professional, or resolution of symptoms. In the prospective study, whole blood, serum and a nasopharyngeal or oropharyngeal swab were collected from each participant by mobile phlebotomists. Over a roughly 2-month period, participants in the prospective study had the option of providing additional blood draws and questionnaires. Prospective study blood samples were shipped either frozen or at room temperature before DNA extraction.

About this clone itself: The specificity of this receptor is unknown. No base qualities exist here, and no much larger clone lies one base off it.

The germline V gene (reference sequence) gives CDR1 as LNHDA and CDR2 as SQIVND. V has 3 bases trimmed and J has 8 bases trimmed; junction bases matching no gene number 6. Spanning cysteine to phenylalanine, the CDR3 consists of 14 amino acids. Of the read, only the CDR3 DNA is kept; its 42 bases are in frame from base 1. The sequencing sample was made of PBMCs or T cells enriched from blood (not recorded which). The sequence is built from TRBV19 and TRBJ1-2; TRBD1 lines up with 10 middle nucleotides. The origin of this receptor is a man in his sixties who had recovered from COVID-19. The DNA is TGTGCCAGTAGTATCGCCGGGACAGGGGTAGGCTACACCTTC. It specifies CASSIAGTGVGYTF.